Following are 2 T cell receptor beta chains from one sample sequenced in a study of somatic mutations in cytotoxic T cells in rheumatoid arthritis listed by TCRdb under 2017. Library method: the immunoSEQ multiplex PCR assay. Entries here come from immuneACCESS through TCRdb and include only in-frame sequences with V and J called. Some clones fail to appear in such tables; in the studies checked, an unresolved V gene covers under half of the shortfall, and the cause of the remainder is unknown. The sample table records about 4,200 clones; 72% of these occur just once. The ten largest clones capture 38% of the sample. The sequencing sample was made of CD8+ T cells sorted from blood. These TCRs come from an adult with rheumatoid arthritis.

This clone was observed a single time. The chain is built from TRBV6-1 and TRBJ2-5, with TRBD2 matching 7 bases. Germline loops: CDR1 MNHNS, CDR2 SASEGT. J lost 5 bases, V lost 4 bases, and 7 bases had no gene match. The length of the CDR3 is 14 residues. This CDR3 is CASSGGLRWETQYF. The CDR3 region has the DNA TGTGCCAGCAGTGGGGGACTAAGGTGGGAGACCCAGTACTTC.

For the CDR3, the DNA is TGCGCCAGCAGCCATTACTTCCCCGGGACAGGGCAAGAGACCCAGTACTTC. Its translation: CASSHYFPGTGQETQYF. This chain connects TRBV4-1 to TRBJ2-5; 9 nucleotides agree with TRBD1. V trimming: 3 bases; J trimming: 2 bases; junction bases outside the gene matches: 10. The CDR3 has 17 amino acids. Germline lookup yields CDR1 MGHRA and CDR2 YSYEKL.